Listed below are T cell receptor beta chains from one sample, sequenced in a study of T cells in Graves' hyperthyroidism and ophthalmopathy. TCRdb itself ran the multiplex PCR reads through MiXCR, one entry per CDR3 protein. The sample includes 600,000 or so distinct CDR3 sequences, around 15% of them seen just once. The sequenced sample was blood. The receptors shown here come from a woman under 40 with Graves' hyperthyroidism. CDR3s include the opening cysteine and the closing phenylalanine or tryptophan. Each record gives: J gene, V gene, D gene, clone size, CDR3 protein, CDR3 DNA. D genes are given only for firm matches. Size is stated for part of the rows, as once, few or many counts, or as a class when the clone is expanded.

>TRBJ2-4|TRBV6-1|NA|few
CASSAGRPKNIQYF
TGTGCCAGCAGTGCGGGACGACCCAAAAACATTCAGTACTTC
>TRBJ2-1|TRBV10-3|NA|many
CAISESGLNEQFF
TGTGCCATCAGTGAGTCGGGATTAAATGAGCAGTTCTTC
>TRBJ1-1|TRBV15|NA|few
CATSRERDTEAFF
TGTGCCACCAGCAGAGAAAGAGACACTGAAGCTTTCTTT
>TRBJ2-1|TRBV12-3/TRBV12-4|TRBD2|few
CASSRGLAGDYEQFF
TGTGCCAGCAGCCGTGGACTAGCGGGAGACTATGAGCAGTTCTTC
>TRBJ2-2|TRBV30|TRBD1|few
CAWSLGTGSFAGELFF
TGTGCCTGGTCTCTCGGGACAGGGTCGTTTGCCGGGGAGCTGTTTTTT
>TRBJ2-3|TRBV7-9|TRBD2|many
CASNPQAGGPDTQYF
TGTGCCAGCAATCCCCAAGCGGGAGGGCCCGATACGCAGTATTTT
>TRBJ1-5|TRBV28|NA|once
CASNFRRNQPQHF
TGTGCCAGCAACTTCCGCAGAAATCAGCCCCAGCATTTT
>TRBJ2-7|TRBV5-1|NA|many
CASSLALQQGRDEQYF
TGCGCCAGCAGCTTGGCCCTCCAACAGGGCCGGGACGAGCAGTACTTC
>TRBJ2-5|TRBV3-1|NA|NA
CASSHVTQETQYF
TGTGCCAGCAGCCATGTCACTCAAGAGACCCAGTACTTC
>TRBJ1-4|TRBV7-9|NA|NA
CASSYPQGSNEKLFF
TGTGCCAGCAGCTATCCACAGGGTTCTAATGAAAAACTGTTTTTT
>TRBJ1-5|TRBV27|NA|many
CASSDFGRVGNQPQHF
TGTGCCAGCAGTGACTTTGGACGGGTGGGCAATCAGCCCCAGCATTTT
>TRBJ2-1|TRBV19|NA|NA
CASSKRREIYNEQFF
TGTGCCAGTAGTAAGCGGCGGGAAATCTACAATGAGCAGTTCTTC
>TRBJ2-6|TRBV4-1|NA|few
CASRPSHRISGANVLTF
TGCGCCAGCAGGCCCTCCCACCGGATCTCTGGGGCCAACGTCCTGACTTTC
>TRBJ2-1|TRBV20-1|NA|many
CSARVRGSRDNEQFF
TGCAGTGCTAGAGTTCGGGGCTCACGGGACAATGAGCAGTTCTTC
>TRBJ1-1|TRBV12-3/TRBV12-4|NA|many
CASLVGLQNTEAFF
TGTGCCAGCCTCGTAGGGCTACAGAACACTGAAGCTTTCTTT
>TRBJ2-6|TRBV19|NA|NA
CASSILVSGANVLAF
TGTGCCAGTAGTATTTTGGTCTCTGGGGCCAACGTCCTGGCTTTC
>TRBJ1-6|TRBV5-1|NA|NA
CASSLPGNNSPLHF
TGCGCCAGCAGCTTGCCAGGGAACAATTCACCCCTCCACTTT
>TRBJ1-5|TRBV19|NA|NA
CASSLWGPDKPQHF
TGTGCCAGTAGTCTTTGGGGGCCTGATAAGCCCCAGCATTTT
>TRBJ2-7|TRBV30|TRBD1|NA
CACTSRTGAYEQYF
TGTGCCTGCACCTCCAGGACAGGGGCCTACGAGCAGTACTTC
>TRBJ2-4|TRBV11-3|NA|NA
CASSAKEQNIQYF
TGTGCCAGCAGCGCCAAGGAACAAAACATTCAGTACTTC
>TRBJ1-4|TRBV6-2/TRBV6-3|NA|NA
CASSYDGGFNEKLFF
TGTGCCAGCAGTTACGACGGCGGGTTTAATGAAAAACTGTTTTTT
>TRBJ2-2|TRBV9|NA|NA
CASSGAGHDSGELFF
TGTGCCAGCAGCGGTGCGGGACATGATTCCGGGGAGCTGTTTTTT
>TRBJ2-1|TRBV20-1|TRBD2|many
CSARDGRAFNEQFF
TGCAGTGCTAGAGACGGGAGGGCTTTTAATGAGCAGTTCTTC
>TRBJ2-7|TRBV3-2|NA|many
CASSDPPELAGGPHEQYF
TGTGCCAGCAGCGATCCCCCGGAACTAGCGGGAGGGCCACACGAGCAGTACTTC